This TCR beta chain was observed in a study of tumor-infiltrating lymphocytes in localized non-small cell lung cancer. Overall study context: Resected tumor was paired with non-adjacent uninvolved lung from the same patient.

Remarks on this clone: As yet, its antigen is unknown.

Findings and caveats of the study: Different pieces of the same tissue were used for each assay. Tumors had more T cell infiltration than uninvolved lung, per TCRbeta sequencing and CD3 counts. No T-cell fraction difference was seen between IM1 and IM2 tumors.

Libraries were prepared by immunoSEQ multiplex PCR; TCRdb keeps only in-frame clonotypes and omits some of them. Here the sample spans roughly 7,200 clones, 74% being singletons. Material for sequencing was uninvolved lung tissue not adjacent to the tumor. The clonotype was recovered from a human donor with non-small cell lung cancer.

CDR3 protein: CASSQETGFNYGYTF. For the CDR3, the DNA is TGTGCCAGCAGCCAAGAGACAGGGTTTAACTATGGCTACACCTTC. The chain couples TRBV14 to TRBJ1-2; 7 bases match TRBD1. CDR1 and CDR2 from the germline V gene are SGHDN and FVKESK. V was pared by 0 bases and J by 1 base, with 2 bases of the junction left unmatched. CDR3 size: 15 residues.